The present T cell receptor beta chain was sequenced within a study of blood T cell repertoires in COVID-19. In the study overall: Acute-phase and convalescent COVID-19 samples originated in the United States, Italy and Spain. PBMCs, B-cell-depleted T cells, or T cells provided the cDNA or gDNA that made up the material.

Per the authors' pipeline: Amplification of reference gene primers was used by the study to estimate nucleated cell counts. The method was immunoSEQ multiplex PCR; TCRdb's version includes in-frame clones alone and lacks a portion of them. V and J calls and clone size are copied from that table; D and trimming were computed from the DNA. The data contain approximately 57,000 clones, roughly 82% of them singletons. Trimming cost V 5 bases and J 12 bases; bases outside gene matches: 15. The germline V gene has CDR1 MGHDK and CDR2 SYGVNS. The CDR3 is 15 residues long. This TCR was sampled from a woman older than 75 with acute or convalescent COVID-19. The rearrangement uses TRBV25-1 and TRBJ2-1, with TRBD2 identical over 8 bases. What was sequenced was peripheral blood. The CDR3 nucleotides are TGTGCCAGCAGTCGAAGGGGCCTAGCGGGCGGCCCGCAGTTCTTC. Its translation: CASSRRGLAGGPQFF.